This T cell receptor beta chain was sequenced in a study of response to subunit inactivated influenza vaccine. This clonotype showed up just a few times. Via MiXCR, TCRdb re-called the RT-PCR reads, giving one row per CDR3 protein. The repertoire holds fewer than 550,000 distinct CDR3 sequences, around 25% seen once, with 1.9% in the top ten. The sequence derives from a man aged 50 or older who received an inactivated influenza vaccine. The sample was CD4+ T cells sorted from PBMCs, taken 5 to 6 days after vaccination.

The CDR3 sequence is CSAAPGRLRSYEQYF. For the CDR3, the DNA is TGCAGTGCGGCACCAGGACGACTCCGCTCCTACGAGCAGTACTTC. The chain is built from TRBV20-1 and TRBJ2-7; no definite D call. Trimming pared 6 bases from V and 0 bases from J, leaving 18 bases between. Germline CDR1 is DFQATT and CDR2 is SNEGSKA (reference sequence). The CDR3 loop spans 15 amino acids.